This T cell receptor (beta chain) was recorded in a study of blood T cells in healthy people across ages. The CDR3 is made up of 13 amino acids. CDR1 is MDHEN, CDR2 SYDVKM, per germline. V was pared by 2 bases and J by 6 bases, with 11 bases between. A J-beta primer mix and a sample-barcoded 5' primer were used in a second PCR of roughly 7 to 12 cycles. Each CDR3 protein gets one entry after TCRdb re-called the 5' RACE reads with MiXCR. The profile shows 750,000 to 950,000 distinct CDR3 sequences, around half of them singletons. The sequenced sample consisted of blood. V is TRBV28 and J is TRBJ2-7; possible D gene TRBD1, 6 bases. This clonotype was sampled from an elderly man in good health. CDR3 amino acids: CASSLPQGSEQYF. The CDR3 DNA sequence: TGTGCCAGCAGTTTACCACAGGGTTCCGAGCAGTACTTC.